This TCR beta chain emerged from a study of blood T cell repertoires in COVID-19. About the study: Acute and convalescent COVID-19 specimens originated in the United States, Italy and Spain. T cells, B-cell-depleted T cells, or PBMCs supplied cDNA or gDNA.

This CDR3 contains 13 residues. V was cut by 10 bases and J by 0 bases, with 10 bases left in between. Per the original data handling: Nucleated cell number was recorded as an estimate derived from reference gene primer amplification. TCRdb keeps only in-frame clones here, not all; method: immunoSEQ multiplex PCR. That table is the source of V, J and clone size, and D and trimming were worked out from the DNA. Of tens of thousands of clones listed, 65% to 75% are singletons. The clonotype originates from a woman of 80 years or more with acute or convalescent COVID-19. The specimen sequenced was peripheral blood. The chain employs TRBV12-3 or TRBV12-4 and TRBJ1-3; possible D gene TRBD1, 5 bases. In DNA, the CDR3 is TGTGCCACCGCCGGGGGCTCTGGAAACACCATATATTTT. This codes for CATAGGSGNTIYF.